The next 17 T cell receptor beta chains were all read from a single sample in a study of spatial heterogeneity in lung cancer. Antigens for these TCRs are unknown. TCRdb re-called the 5' RACE reads with MiXCR, one entry per CDR3 protein. The sample lists fewer than 11,000 distinct CDR3 sequences, approximately 12% occurring once. Time point specified: sample taken at primary tumor resection. Study-wide findings and caveats: Tumors with more nonsynonymous mutations had more expanded intratumoral alpha and beta TCRs.

This specimen consisted of lung tumor tissue, obtained at surgery. Receptors were obtained from a male donor with early-stage non-small cell lung cancer.

This clonotype was counted at least ten times. At one of its ends the junction is not consistent with the germline gene, which may arise from a read error. The gene calls are TRBV2 and TRBJ2-7, with a weak D call TRBD2 (6 bases). From germline, CDR1 is SNHLY and CDR2 FYNNEI. The CDR3 has 12 residues. CDR3 protein: CASSEDEGLGDF. The DNA for the CDR3 is TGTGCCAGCAGTGAAGACGAGGGACTCGGGGACTTC.

Ten or more counts support this clonotype. CDR3 sequence (DNA): TGCGCCAGCAGCCAAGATGCGACGGGCAGGGGCGACGAGCAGTACTTC. This codes for CASSQDATGRGDEQYF. V is TRBV4-1 and J is TRBJ2-7, with a weak D call TRBD1 (6 bases). The CDR3 consists of 16 residues. The V gene's germline CDR1 is MGHRA and CDR2 YSYEKL. With 0 bases removed from V and 5 bases from J, the gap between germline ends came to 17 bases.

This clonotype has at least ten counts. This rearrangement joins TRBV18 to TRBJ1-1; D possibly corresponds to TRBD1 (5 bases). CDR1 is KGHSH and CDR2 is LQKENI in the germline V gene. With 3 bases removed from V and 1 base from J, the gap between germline ends came to 9 bases. The CDR3 sequence is 14 residues long. Here the CDR3 DNA reads TGTGCCAGCTCACCGACAGCAGGGAACACTGAAGCTTTCTTT. Protein product: CASSPTAGNTEAFF. The full variable domain, completed using reference TRBV18 and TRBJ1-1, is NAGVMQNPRHLVRRRGQEARLRCSPMKGHSHVYWYRQLPEEGLKFMVYLQKENIIDESGMPKERFSAEFPKEGPSILRIQQVVRGDSAAYFCASSPTAGNTEAFFGQGTRLTVV.

By share, this clonotype counts as medium-sized. V usage is TRBV9 and J usage is TRBJ2-7; no reliable D call. The CDR3 covers 14 residues. Germline CDR1 is SGDLS and CDR2 is YYNGEE. The ends were cut back, 0 bases at V and 2 bases at J, with 9 bases in the middle. CDR3 bases: TGTGCCAGCAGCGTAGCGGGTGAGACCTACGAGCAGTACTTC. Encoded protein: CASSVAGETYEQYF.

The chain has TRBV20-1 and TRBJ2-7, with 7 bases lining up with TRBD2. The V gene end was trimmed by 1 base and the J gene end by 3 bases; junction bases not matched to a gene: 24. The CDR3 consists of 20 residues. Germline V gene sequence: CDR1 DFQATT, CDR2 SNEGSKA (reference sequence). The DNA of the CDR3 is TGCAGTGCTAGAGGGGCCGTTTCCGAGGGAGCGCGGGAGAATTACTACGAGCAGTACTTC. Amino acid sequence: CSARGAVSEGARENYYEQYF.

The chain employs TRBV6-2 or TRBV6-3 and TRBJ2-7; D remains ambiguous. The V gene lost 10 bases and the J gene lost 0 bases, with 10 bases spanning the gap. Per the germline V gene, CDR1 is MNHEY and CDR2 is SVGEGT. The CDR3 loop spans 12 amino acids. The CDR3 sequence is CAIRERSYEQYF. CDR3 coding DNA: TGTGCCATACGAGAGCGCTCCTACGAGCAGTACTTC.

This clonotype was detected many times. The chain recombines TRBV6-5 with TRBJ2-7; 8 bases map to TRBD1. This CDR3 is 13 amino acids long. V shed 6 bases, J shed 5 bases, and the junction held 6 bases outside the gene matches. Germline values: CDR1 MNHEY, CDR2 SVGAGI. The CDR3 here is CASRSQGVNEQYF. The CDR3 DNA is TGTGCCAGCAGATCACAGGGGGTCAACGAGCAGTACTTC.

This rearrangement joins TRBV2 to TRBJ2-3; unclear D gene. V was cut by 4 bases and J by 2 bases, with 1 base left in between. Germline V gene data show CDR1 as SNHLY and CDR2 as FYNNEI. The CDR3 is 11 amino acids. The CDR3 DNA reads as TGTGCCAGCAGTGCCACAGATACGCAGTATTTT. This translates into CASSATDTQYF.

This clonotype was seen repeatedly, ten times or more. The CDR3: CASSLDGRTGREKLFF. CDR3 coding DNA: TGTGCCAGCAGCTTAGATGGGCGGACAGGGAGGGAAAAACTGTTTTTT. The chain couples TRBV7-2 to TRBJ1-4, with TRBD1 matching over 8 bases. Germline V gives CDR1 SGHTA, CDR2 FQGNSA. The CDR3 sequence is 16 residues long. V lost 1 base, J lost 8 bases, and 9 bases stayed unmatched.

This clonotype is judged medium-sized. The chain links TRBV7-2 to TRBJ1-3, with 7 bases that match TRBD1. The CDR3 covers 18 residues. Germline loops: CDR1 SGHTA, CDR2 FQGNSA. After removal of 1 base from V and 2 bases from J, the junction contained 11 bases not matched to a gene. The DNA of the CDR3 is TGTGCCAGCAGCTTAGAGGTCAGGGGGGGAAGAGCTGGAAACACCATATATTTT. This translates into CASSLEVRGGRAGNTIYF.

At least ten counts were recorded for this clonotype. This chain joins TRBV18 and TRBJ1-4, with D tentatively TRBD1 (5 bases). The germline V and J ends were trimmed by 3 bases and 7 bases, with 18 bases remaining between them. Germline values: CDR1 KGHSH, CDR2 LQKENI. The CDR3 sequence is 16 residues long. The CDR3 nucleotides read TGTGCCAGCTCACCTCTAACCGGGAAAACAGGTGAAAAACTGTTTTTT. Translation: CASSPLTGKTGEKLFF.

This clonotype was seen many times. The chain links TRBV19 to TRBJ2-3; D assignment may be TRBD1 or TRBD2 (5 bases each). The CDR3 is 13 residues long. With 5 bases removed from V and 6 bases from J, the gap between germline ends came to 12 bases. Germline CDR1 and CDR2: LNHDA and SQIVND (reference sequence). The CDR3 here is CASSLGARDTQYF. CDR3 nucleotide sequence: TGTGCCAGTAGTCTCGGGGCTCGCGATACGCAGTATTTT.

This clonotype is labeled as medium-sized. This rearrangement joins TRBV20-1 to TRBJ2-7, with D possibly being TRBD1 (6 bases). CDR3 length: 15 residues. Germline V gene sequence: CDR1 DFQATT, CDR2 SNEGSKA (reference sequence). V was clipped by 6 bases and J by 2 bases, with 20 bases between them. The CDR3 nucleotides read TGCAGTGCGTTTCGCAGGGGTATCCACCCCTACGAGCAGTACTTC. Translation gives CSAFRRGIHPYEQYF.

This clonotype was observed at least ten times. The chain uses TRBV6-2 or TRBV6-3 and TRBJ2-3; 7 positions agree with TRBD2. There are 15 residues in the CDR3. The junction had 4 bases not matched to a gene; V was cut back by 2 bases and J by 2 bases. The germline gives CDR1 MNHEY, CDR2 SVGEGT. Here the CDR3 reads CASSYGRGITDTQYF. The CDR3, as DNA: TGTGCCAGCAGTTACGGGCGGGGGATCACAGATACGCAGTATTTT.

This clonotype was detected many times. The chain recombines TRBV18 with TRBJ2-5, with D possibly matching TRBD1 (6 bases). The CDR3 has 15 residues. V was pared by 6 bases and J by 4 bases, with 18 bases between. Germline loops: CDR1 KGHSH, CDR2 LQKENI. In nucleotides, the CDR3 is TGTGCCAGCTCCCAGGGGACCGGACTGGGAGAGACCCAGTACTTC. It codes for CASSQGTGLGETQYF.

By share, this clonotype counts as medium-sized (0.01 to 0.1%). CDR3 in amino acids: CASSLGQFSDEQFF. As DNA, the CDR3 is TGTGCCAGCAGCTTGGGACAGTTTTCGGATGAGCAGTTCTTC. The chain uses TRBV11-2 and TRBJ2-1, with 7 bases that match TRBD1. With V trimmed by 3 bases and J by 8 bases, 7 bases remained unmatched. CDR3 length: 14 amino acids. CDR1 is SGHAT and CDR2 is FQNNGV in the germline V gene.

About this clonotype: One junction end disagrees with the germline gene, perhaps due to a read error. J is TRBJ2-7 and V is TRBV7-2; tentative D call: TRBD2 (6 bases). Per the germline V gene, CDR1 is SGHTA and CDR2 is FQGNSA. CDR3 length: 13 amino acids. CDR3 in DNA: TGTGCCAGCAGCCAGCGGGCCCACTACGAGGAGTACTTC. Protein: CASSQRAHYEEYF.